The 17 T cell receptor beta chains below were found in one sample sequenced in a study of Ad26.COV2.S vaccination and SARS-CoV-2 variants. Assay: immunoSEQ multiplex PCR; the TCRdb copy retains only in-frame clones and omits some. The sample has fewer than 400,000 clones, 85% seen once; the top ten hold around 2.2%. Treatment in this sample: about 20 received Ad26.COV2.S at low or high dose, single or two shots; 5 received placebo; per-sample allocation not given. The samples were gathered on day 63 after the first injection of vaccine or placebo. The material sequenced was peripheral blood, taken in a trial of Ad26.COV2.S vaccine versus placebo. Receptor source: a person between 18 and 59 years old who received the Ad26.COV2.S COVID-19 vaccine or a placebo.

This clone came up a few times. The chain links TRBV2 to TRBJ1-2; D may be TRBD1 (5 bases). The CDR3 is 13 amino acids. Germline V gene lookup returns CDR1 SNHLY and CDR2 FYNNEI. The V end lost 5 bases, the J end lost 13 bases, and 20 bases lay between the germline ends. CDR3 amino acids: CASSYLGGGSGTF. The CDR3 DNA follows: TGTGCCAGCAGTTATCTAGGTGGGGGTTCTGGCACCTTC.

This clone was picked up a small number of times. This sequence joins TRBV5-1 and TRBJ2-4, with D maybe TRBD2 (6 bases). The CDR3 length is 14 residues. The V gene's germline CDR1 is SGHRS and CDR2 YFSETQ. The V and J ends lost 4 bases and 9 bases respectively, with 17 bases between them. The CDR3 DNA is TGCGCCAGCAGCATCCCTTCTAGCGATGGCATTCAGTACTTC. Translating it yields CASSIPSSDGIQYF.

This clone was seen a single time. This may be a read error: a much more frequent sequence differs by one nucleotide. The chain has TRBV11-2 and TRBJ2-7; 7 positions match TRBD2. This CDR3 contains 13 residues. CDR1 is SGHAT and CDR2 is FQNNGV in the germline V gene. The trim removed 3 bases at V and 1 base at J, leaving 0 bases unmatched. Here the CDR3 reads CASSFGGSYEQYF. The CDR3 DNA follows: TGTGCCAGCAGCTTCGGGGGGTCCTACGAGCAGTACTTC.

The V call is TRBV9, the J call TRBJ2-3; D call uncertain. CDR1 SGDLS and CDR2 YYNGEE come from the germline V gene. The V end was cut by 1 base, the J end by 0 bases, with 9 bases between. The CDR3 runs 15 residues. The CDR3 region has the DNA TGTGCCAGCAGCGTACAGAGCTCTAGCACAGATACGCAGTATTTT. It specifies CASSVQSSSTDTQYF.

The rearrangement joins TRBV19 to TRBJ2-1; tentatively, D is TRBD1 (6 bases). CDR3 length: 15 residues. The V end lost 6 bases, the J end lost 0 bases, and 12 bases lay between the germline ends. Germline loops: CDR1 LNHDA, CDR2 SQIVND (reference sequence). CDR3 bases: TGTGCCAGTAGCCGACAGGAGAGCTCCTACAATGAGCAGTTCTTC. It yields the protein CASSRQESSYNEQFF.

The V gene is TRBV19, the J gene TRBJ1-5; no reliable D call. This CDR3 spans 17 amino acids. Germline assignment: CDR1 LNHDA and CDR2 SQIVND (reference sequence). The V end was cut by 6 bases, the J end by 0 bases, with 18 bases between. Here the CDR3 reads CASSVNSARYSNQPQHF. The CDR3 region has the DNA TGTGCCAGTAGCGTAAACAGCGCCCGTTATAGCAATCAGCCCCAGCATTTT.

The sample holds a few counts of this clone. The gene calls are TRBV21-1 and TRBJ2-7; the table names TRBD1, a call not compared with the DNA. TRBV21-1 is classified as a pseudogene. The CDR3 is 13 residues long. This chain's CDR3 is CASSNSDSYEQYF. The CDR3 DNA reads TGTGCCAGCAGCAACTCAGACAGCTACGAGCAGTACTTC.

The rearrangement uses TRBV9 and TRBJ2-5, with TRBD2 identical over 14 bases. Germline V CDR1 and CDR2: SGDLS, YYNGEE. The CDR3 runs to 14 residues. J was trimmed by 3 bases and V by 5 bases; bases with no gene match: 0. This CDR3 is CASRGLAGEETQYF. The CDR3 nucleotides are TGTGCCAGCAGGGGACTAGCGGGGGAAGAGACCCAGTACTTC.

The gene calls are TRBV6-5 and TRBJ2-3; the D call may be TRBD1 or TRBD2 (5 bases each). The ends were cut back, 11 bases at V and 9 bases at J, with 24 bases in the middle. Germline CDR1 MNHEY, CDR2 SVGAGI. The CDR3 loop spans 14 amino acids. CDR3 nucleotide sequence: TGTGCCGCCGGGGTGGGGCCCCGGGCTCAGACGCAGTATTTT. Its protein product is CAAGVGPRAQTQYF.

This clone was detected once. V usage is TRBV28 and J usage is TRBJ2-4; D unresolved. The germline V gene encodes CDR1 MDHEN and CDR2 SYDVKM. The CDR3 consists of 15 residues. V was pared by 7 bases and J by 0 bases, with 13 bases between. The CDR3, as DNA: TGTGCCAGCAAAGGGCAGGACCTAGCCAAAAACATTCAGTACTTC. It translates to CASKGQDLAKNIQYF.

This chain uses TRBV6-5 with TRBJ1-4, with 8 positions matching TRBD1. The CDR3 runs to 15 residues. CDR1 and CDR2 from the germline V gene are MNHEY and SVGAGI. Losses at the gene ends were 2 bases for V and 8 bases for J; bases not matched to a gene: 7. CDR3 DNA: TGTGCCAGCAGTTACAGCAGGGGGCGTGGGGAAAAACTGTTTTTT. Protein product: CASSYSRGRGEKLFF.

V is TRBV7-6 and J is TRBJ2-7; the D is unclear. The CDR3 is 14 amino acids. The germline V gene has CDR1 SGHVS and CDR2 FNYEAQ. The V end lost 5 bases, the J end lost 6 bases, and 17 bases lay between the germline ends. This CDR3 reads CASSPVTGDLEQYF. CDR3 coding DNA: TGTGCCAGCAGCCCGGTGACTGGAGACCTCGAGCAGTACTTC.

The chain employs TRBV9 and TRBJ2-5; maybe TRBD1 (5 bases). This CDR3 has 13 residues. The V end lost 0 bases, the J end lost 7 bases, and 10 bases lay between the germline ends. In germline, CDR1 is SGDLS, CDR2 YYNGEE. DNA of the CDR3: TGTGCCAGCAGCGTAGAAGGGGTAGGGACCCAGTACTTC. This gives the protein CASSVEGVGTQYF. Supplemented by reference TRBV9 and TRBJ2-5, the full variable domain reads DSGVTQTPKHLITATGQRVTLRCSPRSGDLSVYWYQQSLDQGLQFLIQYYNGEERAKGNILERFSAQQFPDLHSELNLSSLELGDSALYFCASSVEGVGTQYFGPGTRLLVL.

CDR3 sequence reads: CASSPGQGLETQYF. CDR3 sequence (DNA): TGCGCCAGCAGCCCTGGACAGGGATTAGAGACCCAGTACTTC. The rearrangement joins TRBV5-1 to TRBJ2-5, with 8 bases that match TRBD1. The V gene end was trimmed by 4 bases and the J gene end by 4 bases; junction bases not matched to a gene: 6. The germline CDR1 and CDR2 sequences are SGHRS and YFSETQ. The CDR3 is 14 amino acids.

The J gene is TRBJ2-7, the V gene TRBV28, with D perhaps TRBD1 (5 bases). The V gene's germline CDR1 is MDHEN and CDR2 SYDVKM. V lost 3 bases and J lost 4, with 16 bases in between. The CDR3 has 15 residues. In nucleotides, the CDR3 is TGTGCCAGCAGTTTTCGCAAGGGGCAACGGTACGAGCAGTACTTC. This sequence encodes CASSFRKGQRYEQYF.

This chain connects TRBV28 to TRBJ2-7, with D possibly matching TRBD1 (5 bases). Germline CDR1 reads MDHEN; CDR2 reads SYDVKM. Deletions cut 1 base from V and 2 bases from J, with 12 bases between. The CDR3 totals 15 residues. DNA of the CDR3: TGTGCCAGCAGTTTATCGGCGCAGGGCACCTACGAGCAGTACTTC. It translates to CASSLSAQGTYEQYF.

The genes are TRBV19 and TRBJ2-7; TRBD2 agrees at 8 bases. The CDR3 is 16 residues long. V lost 3 bases to trimming and J lost 0 bases; unmatched junction nucleotides: 7. In germline, CDR1 is LNHDA, CDR2 SQIVND (reference sequence). The CDR3 region has the DNA TGTGCCAGTAGTATTCAACCCAGCGGGGGCTCCTACGAGCAGTACTTC. Translation gives CASSIQPSGGSYEQYF.